One T cell receptor (beta chain) is described in this entry. This sample is part of a study of blood T cells in healthy people across ages. The germline CDR1 and CDR2 sequences are MNHNY and SVGAGI (reference sequence). Trimming stripped 8 bases from V and 2 bases from J, with 19 bases between. This CDR3 contains 15 residues. A sample-barcoded 5' primer and a J-beta primer mix were used in a second PCR of about 7 to 11 cycles. TCRdb passed the 5' RACE reads through MiXCR, listing each CDR3 protein once. The data hold about 640,000 distinct CDR3 sequences, with about 53% observed a single time. The TCR comes from a man between 60 and 75 years old in good health. The chain carries TRBV6-6 and TRBJ2-7; D unresolved. Sequencing was carried out using blood. CDR3 region: CASGVLGPDPYEQYF. CDR3 nucleotide sequence: TGTGCCAGCGGAGTTTTAGGGCCAGACCCCTACGAGCAGTACTTC.